What follows is one T cell receptor beta chain and its context. The data were taken from a study of blood T cell repertoires in COVID-19. The wider study: Samples of COVID-19 (acute and convalescent) were obtained from the United States, Italy and Spain.

TCRdb keeps only in-frame clones here, not all; method: immunoSEQ multiplex PCR. The sample holds a few hundred thousand clones, almost 85% seen once. After removal of 4 bases from V and 2 bases from J, the junction contained 13 bases not matched to a gene. The CDR3 length is 20 residues. In germline, CDR1 is SGHRS, CDR2 YFSETQ. The sequence was collected from a human donor in a cohort sampled during active COVID-19. This sequence joins TRBV5-1 and TRBJ2-6, with 12 bases identical to TRBD1. What was sequenced was peripheral blood. In DNA form, the CDR3 reads TGCGCCAGCAGCCCCACGAGGAGGGACAGGGGGCTCGCTGGGGCCAACGTCCTGACTTTC. Translation: CASSPTRRDRGLAGANVLTF.